The 24 T cell receptor beta chains below all came from one sample that was sequenced in a study of CD8 T cells in Susac syndrome. Reverse transcription of roughly 0.5 to 1 ug RNA was performed with random hexamers. TCRdb redid the calling of the immunoSEQ multiplex PCR reads with MiXCR, one entry per CDR3 protein. The table lists about 140,000 distinct CDR3 sequences, over 85% of them singletons. The sample comprised CD8+ T cells from PBMCs. The origin of the receptors is a human donor in good health.

The chain recombines TRBV27 with TRBJ2-2; tentatively, D is TRBD2 (7 bases). V was pared by 4 bases and J by 7 bases, with 10 bases between. From germline, CDR1 is MNHEY and CDR2 SMNVEV (reference sequence). This CDR3 has 13 residues. CDR3 DNA sequence: TGTGCCAGCAGTTGGGGGGGCCACGGGGAGCTGTTTTTT. Protein sequence: CASSWGGHGELFF.

This clonotype was seen only once. V gene TRBV20-1 combines with J gene TRBJ2-1; TRBD2 is a possible D gene (5 bases). V was pared by 4 bases and J by 4 bases, with 11 bases between. The V gene's germline CDR1 is DFQATT and CDR2 SNEGSKA (reference sequence). The CDR3 is made up of 13 amino acids. The CDR3 reads CSATQDSYNEQFF. The CDR3 region has the DNA TGCAGTGCTACCCAGGACTCTTACAATGAGCAGTTCTTC.

V usage is TRBV5-6 and J usage is TRBJ2-3, with TRBD2 matching 8 bases. V was clipped by 4 bases and J by 5 bases; unmatched bases: 15. From germline, CDR1 is SGHDT and CDR2 YYEEEE. The length of the CDR3 is 17 residues. The CDR3 DNA reads as TGTGCCAGCAGCCTCCCAGGTGTCGGGAGGGCCGGAGATACGCAGTATTTT. Translating it yields CASSLPGVGRAGDTQYF. Full variable domain (missing parts from reference TRBV5-6 and TRBJ2-3): DAGVTQSPTHLIKTRGQQVTLRCSPKSGHDTVSWYQQALGQGPQFIFQYYEEEERQRGNFPDRFSGHQFPNYSSELNVNALLLGDSALYLCASSLPGVGRAGDTQYFGPGTRLTVL.

The J gene is TRBJ1-2, the V gene TRBV15, with D tentatively TRBD1 (5 bases). Trimming removed 5 bases from V and 6 bases from J, with 13 bases in between. The CDR3 has 13 amino acids. Germline V gene lookup returns CDR1 LNHNV and CDR2 YYDKDF (reference sequence). The CDR3 loop reads CATSDGGGDGYTF. As DNA, the CDR3 is TGTGCCACCAGCGACGGTGGGGGTGATGGCTACACCTTC.

V usage is TRBV11-2 and J usage is TRBJ2-1; D uncertain. V shed 1 base and J shed 5 bases, with 9 bases lying between them. The CDR3 totals 14 residues. CDR1 is SGHAT, CDR2 FQNNGV, per germline. The chain's CDR3 is CASSLAGWDNEQFF. As DNA, the CDR3 is TGTGCCAGCAGCTTAGCGGGCTGGGACAATGAGCAGTTCTTC. The entire variable domain, with the rest obtained from reference TRBV11-2 and TRBJ2-1, is as follows: EAGVAQSPRYKIIEKRQSVAFWCNPISGHATLYWYQQILGQGPKLLIQFQNNGVVDDSQLPKDRFSAERLKGVDSTLKIQPAKLEDSAVYLCASSLAGWDNEQFFGPGTRLTVL.

The V gene is TRBV28, the J gene TRBJ1-2; D is undetermined. V was shortened by 1 base and J by 8 bases, with 5 bases between the two germline ends. Germline CDR1 reads MDHEN; CDR2 reads SYDVKM. This CDR3 has 11 amino acids. The CDR3 is CASSLLGGYTF. For the CDR3, the DNA is TGTGCCAGCAGTTTATTGGGCGGCTACACCTTC.

This sequence joins TRBV12-3 or TRBV12-4 and TRBJ2-2; no clear D. Trimming shortened V by 3 bases and J by 8 bases, and 7 bases separated the two germline ends. The length of the CDR3 is 12 residues. The CDR3 DNA reads TGTGCCAGCAGTTTCGGGCAGGGGGAGCTGTTTTTT. Translated, it gives CASSFGQGELFF.

This sequence joins TRBV19 and TRBJ2-3, with TRBD2 identical over 9 bases. Germline assignment: CDR1 LNHDA and CDR2 SQIVND (reference sequence). Losses at the gene ends were 3 bases for V and 2 bases for J; bases not matched to a gene: 6. This CDR3 contains 16 residues. DNA for the CDR3: TGTGCCAGTAGTATTGGGCTAGCGGGACCCACAGATACGCAGTATTTT. It translates to CASSIGLAGPTDTQYF. Full variable domain (missing parts from reference TRBV19 and TRBJ2-3): DGGITQSPKYLFRKEGQNVTLSCEQNLNHDAMYWYRQDPGQGLRLIYYSQIVNDFQKGDIAEGYSVSREKKESFPLTVTSAQKNPTAFYLCASSIGLAGPTDTQYFGPGTRLTVL.

The chain carries TRBV3-1 and TRBJ2-1, with a weak D call TRBD2 (5 bases). The CDR3 is 16 amino acids. Germline CDR1 is LGHDT and CDR2 is YNNKEL (reference sequence). Trimming took off 0 bases at V and 1 base at J, with 10 bases between the two ends. The CDR3 bases are TGTGCCAGCAGCCAAGATCTGGACTCTTCCTACAATGAGCAGTTCTTC. It encodes CASSQDLDSSYNEQFF.

The V gene is TRBV28, the J gene TRBJ1-2; no clear D. From germline, CDR1 is MDHEN and CDR2 SYDVKM. Trimming took off 3 bases at V and 7 bases at J, with 15 bases between the two ends. CDR3 length: 14 residues. Here the CDR3 DNA reads TGTGCCAGCAGTTTTCCCTTAGCGGGATCTGGCTACACCTTC. Its protein product is CASSFPLAGSGYTF.

This clonotype appeared once. This CDR3 reads CSVVPSRETQYF. The CDR3 coding sequence is TGCAGCGTTGTTCCTAGTCGTGAGACCCAGTACTTC. V gene TRBV29-1 combines with J gene TRBJ2-5; D is unresolved. CDR1 and CDR2 from the germline V gene are SQVTM and ANQGSEA. V gave up 4 bases and J gave up 5 bases, with 11 bases separating them. The CDR3 has 12 residues.

The chain uses TRBV27 and TRBJ1-1; possible D gene TRBD1, 6 bases. The V gene's germline CDR1 is MNHEY and CDR2 SMNVEV (reference sequence). The V gene lost 3 bases and the J gene lost 4 bases, with 15 bases spanning the gap. The CDR3 extends over 15 amino acids. The CDR3 sequence: CASSFSGGRGTEAFF. CDR3 DNA sequence: TGTGCCAGCAGTTTCTCCGGGGGCCGAGGCACTGAAGCTTTCTTT.

The J gene is TRBJ1-1, the V gene TRBV28; D is unresolved. V lost 5 bases and J 5 bases, leaving 3 bases between the germline ends. CDR3 length: 10 amino acids. Germline V gene lookup returns CDR1 MDHEN and CDR2 SYDVKM. The CDR3 DNA reads TGTGCCAGCAGTAGGACTGAAGCTTTCTTT. This gives the protein CASSRTEAFF.

This chain connects TRBV3-1 to TRBJ1-2; D gene ambiguous. Germline CDR1 reads LGHDT; CDR2 reads YNNKEL (reference sequence). CDR3 size: 12 residues. Deletions cut 7 bases from V and 6 bases from J, with 12 bases between. The CDR3 nucleotides are TGTGCCAGCACCTCCCCAGGCGATGGCTACACCTTC. The encoded protein is CASTSPGDGYTF. Combining the CDR3 with reference TRBV3-1 and TRBJ1-2 gives the whole variable domain DTAVSQTPKYLVTQMGNDKSIKCEQNLGHDTMYWYKQDSKKFLKIMFSYNNKELIINETVPNRFSPKSPDKAHLNLHINSLELGDSAVYFCASTSPGDGYTFGSGTRLTVV.

This clonotype was picked up one time. This chain uses TRBV29-1 with TRBJ2-2, with TRBD2 as a possible D gene (5 bases). This CDR3 is 13 amino acids long. Germline CDR1 and CDR2: SQVTM and ANQGSEA. V gave up 5 bases and J gave up 5 bases, with 12 bases separating them. CDR3 coding DNA: TGCAGCGTTTCTATCCTAGCAACCGGGGAGCTGTTTTTT. It codes for CSVSILATGELFF.

This chain links TRBV7-9 with TRBJ2-2; 7 bases agree with TRBD1. Germline V gene lookup returns CDR1 SEHNR and CDR2 FQNEAQ (reference sequence). J lost 10 bases, V lost 3 bases, and 2 bases had no gene match. CDR3 length: 12 amino acids. The CDR3 DNA sequence: TGTGCCAGCAGCTTTACAGGGGAGGAGCTGTTTTTT. Residues: CASSFTGEELFF.

The chain joins TRBV12-3 or TRBV12-4 to TRBJ1-3; D uncertain. The length of the CDR3 is 15 residues. V shed 6 bases and J shed 0 bases, with 12 bases lying between them. CDR3 in DNA: TGTGCCAGCAGCTTGGACGCGAACTCTGGAAACACCATATATTTT. It codes for CASSLDANSGNTIYF.

The chain uses TRBV3-1 and TRBJ2-3; D is uncertain. Germline CDR1 and CDR2: LGHDT and YNNKEL (reference sequence). V was trimmed by 0 bases and J by 4 bases, leaving 11 bases between them. The CDR3 runs to 15 residues. This chain's CDR3 is CASSQEVGGADTQYF. The CDR3 DNA follows: TGTGCCAGCAGCCAAGAGGTAGGCGGTGCAGATACGCAGTATTTT.

The chain has TRBV25-1 and TRBJ2-3; D is tentatively TRBD1 or TRBD2 (5 bases each). The CDR3 sequence is 17 residues long. Germline CDR1 reads MGHDK; CDR2 reads SYGVNS. The V and J ends lost 0 bases and 4 bases respectively, with 17 bases between them. The CDR3 here is CASSEYPDIRGADTQYF. The DNA of the CDR3 is TGTGCCAGCAGTGAATATCCGGACATACGGGGTGCAGATACGCAGTATTTT.

V is TRBV4-3 and J is TRBJ2-3, with D perhaps matching TRBD2 (6 bases). V was trimmed by 4 bases and J by 4 bases, leaving 12 bases between them. The germline gives CDR1 LGHNA, CDR2 YSLEER. The CDR3 is 14 amino acids. The CDR3 region is CASSLVLAPDTQYF. Here the CDR3 DNA reads TGCGCCAGCAGCCTTGTACTAGCCCCAGATACGCAGTATTTT.

This clonotype appeared a single time. This chain links TRBV12-3 or TRBV12-4 with TRBJ1-4; perhaps TRBD1 as D (5 bases). V lost 2 bases and J 8 bases, leaving 15 bases between the germline ends. The length of the CDR3 is 15 residues. This chain's CDR3 is CASSLLEGRKEKLFF. The CDR3 nucleotides are TGTGCCAGCAGTTTACTCGAGGGGAGAAAGGAAAAACTGTTTTTT.

This clonotype was counted only a few times. The chain carries TRBV4-1 and TRBJ2-1; no reliable D call. Trimming pared 0 bases from V and 4 bases from J, leaving 7 bases between. Germline V gene lookup returns CDR1 MGHRA and CDR2 YSYEKL. The CDR3 has 14 residues. This CDR3 is CASSQDPDYNEQFF. In nucleotides, the CDR3 is TGCGCCAGCAGCCAAGACCCCGATTACAATGAGCAGTTCTTC.

CDR3 residues: CAWSAGDEQYF. The CDR3 nucleotides are TGTGCCTGGAGCGCGGGGGACGAGCAGTACTTC. This chain uses TRBV30 with TRBJ2-7, with 7 bases fitting TRBD2. Germline CDR1 reads GTSNPN; CDR2 reads SVGIG (reference sequence). V shed 3 bases, J shed 5 bases, and the junction held 1 base outside the gene matches. This CDR3 is 11 amino acids long.

V and J are TRBV29-1 and TRBJ2-1; no clear D gene. Trimming pared 3 bases from V and 5 bases from J, leaving 14 bases between. Germline V CDR1 and CDR2: SQVTM, ANQGSEA. The CDR3 totals 14 residues. CDR3 sequence (DNA): TGCAGCGTTGACGACATGGGGTTAAACAATGAGCAGTTCTTC. Amino acid sequence: CSVDDMGLNNEQFF.